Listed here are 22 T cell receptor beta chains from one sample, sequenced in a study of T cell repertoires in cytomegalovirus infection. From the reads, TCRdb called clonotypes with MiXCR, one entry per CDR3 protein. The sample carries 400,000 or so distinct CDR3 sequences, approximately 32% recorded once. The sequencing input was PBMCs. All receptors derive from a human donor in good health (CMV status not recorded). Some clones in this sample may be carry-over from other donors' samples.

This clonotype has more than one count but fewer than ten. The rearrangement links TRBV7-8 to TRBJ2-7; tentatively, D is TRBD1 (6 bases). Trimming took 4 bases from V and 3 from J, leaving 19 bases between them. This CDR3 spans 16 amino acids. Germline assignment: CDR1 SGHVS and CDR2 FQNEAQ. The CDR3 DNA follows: TGTGCCAGCAGCTCCCAGATAACCGGGACAAACTACGAGCAGTACTTC. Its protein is CASSSQITGTNYEQYF.

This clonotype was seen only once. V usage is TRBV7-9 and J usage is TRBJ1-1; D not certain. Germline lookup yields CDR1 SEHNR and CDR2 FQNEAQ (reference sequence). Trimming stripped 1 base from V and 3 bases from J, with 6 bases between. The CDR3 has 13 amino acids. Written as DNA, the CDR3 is TGTGCCAGCAGCTTAGGCTCGTACACTGAAGCTTTCTTT. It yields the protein CASSLGSYTEAFF.

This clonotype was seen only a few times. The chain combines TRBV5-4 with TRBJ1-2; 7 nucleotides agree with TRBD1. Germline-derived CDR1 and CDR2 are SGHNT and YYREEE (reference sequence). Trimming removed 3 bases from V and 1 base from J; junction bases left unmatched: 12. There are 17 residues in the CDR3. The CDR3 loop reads CASSSTTGTAFNYGYTF. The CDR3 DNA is TGTGCCAGCAGCTCGACGACAGGGACAGCTTTTAACTATGGCTACACCTTC.

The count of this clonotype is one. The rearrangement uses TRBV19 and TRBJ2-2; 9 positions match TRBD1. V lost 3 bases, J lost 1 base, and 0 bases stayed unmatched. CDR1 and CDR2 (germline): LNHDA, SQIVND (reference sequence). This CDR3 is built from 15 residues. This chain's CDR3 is CASSMTGGNTGELFF. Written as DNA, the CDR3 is TGTGCCAGTAGTATGACAGGGGGGAACACCGGGGAGCTGTTTTTT.

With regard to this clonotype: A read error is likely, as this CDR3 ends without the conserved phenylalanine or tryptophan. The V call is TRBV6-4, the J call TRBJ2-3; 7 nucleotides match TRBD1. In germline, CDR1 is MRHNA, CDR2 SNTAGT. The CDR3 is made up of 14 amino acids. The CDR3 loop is CASSDSGGTETQYC. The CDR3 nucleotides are TGTGCCAGCAGTGACTCAGGGGGCACAGAGACGCAGTATTGT.

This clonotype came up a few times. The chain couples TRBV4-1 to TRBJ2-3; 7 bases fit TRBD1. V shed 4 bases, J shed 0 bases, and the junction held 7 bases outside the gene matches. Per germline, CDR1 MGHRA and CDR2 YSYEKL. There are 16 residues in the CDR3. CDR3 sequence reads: CASSLRQGTSTDTQYF. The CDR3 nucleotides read TGCGCCAGCAGCCTACGACAGGGAACGAGCACAGATACGCAGTATTTT.

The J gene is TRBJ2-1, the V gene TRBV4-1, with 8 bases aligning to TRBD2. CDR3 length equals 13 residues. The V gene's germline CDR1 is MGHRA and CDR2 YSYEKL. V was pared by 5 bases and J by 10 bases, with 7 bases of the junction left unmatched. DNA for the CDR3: TGCGCCAGCAGCTCCGGGAGGGGGGTAGAGCAGTTCTTC. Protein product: CASSSGRGVEQFF.

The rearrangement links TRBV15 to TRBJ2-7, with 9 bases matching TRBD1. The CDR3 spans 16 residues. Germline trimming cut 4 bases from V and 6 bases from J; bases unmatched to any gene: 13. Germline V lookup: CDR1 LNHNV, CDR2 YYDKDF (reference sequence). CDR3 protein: CATSKLWTGETSEQYF. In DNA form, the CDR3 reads TGTGCCACCAGCAAACTTTGGACAGGGGAAACATCCGAGCAGTACTTC.

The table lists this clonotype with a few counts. The CDR3 DNA follows: TGTGCCAGCAGCTTGGCGGATATGAACACTGAAGCTTTCTTT. Encoded protein: CASSLADMNTEAFF. The chain combines TRBV7-6 with TRBJ1-1; D gene unclear. Germline lookup yields CDR1 SGHVS and CDR2 FNYEAQ. The CDR3 totals 14 residues. The V end was cut by 3 bases, the J end by 0 bases, with 8 bases between.

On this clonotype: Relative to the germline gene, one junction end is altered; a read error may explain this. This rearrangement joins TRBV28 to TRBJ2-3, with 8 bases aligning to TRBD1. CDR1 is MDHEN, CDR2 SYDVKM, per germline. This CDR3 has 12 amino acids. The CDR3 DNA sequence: TGTGCCAGCAATTCCGTGGACAGGGTTGACATCTTT. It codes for CASNSVDRVDIF. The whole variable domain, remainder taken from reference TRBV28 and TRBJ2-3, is DVKVTQSSRYLVKRTGEKVFLECVQDMDHENMFWYRQDPGLGLRLIYFSYDVKMKEKGDIPEGYSVSREKKERFSLILESASTNQTSMYLCASNSVDRVDIFGPGTRLTVL.

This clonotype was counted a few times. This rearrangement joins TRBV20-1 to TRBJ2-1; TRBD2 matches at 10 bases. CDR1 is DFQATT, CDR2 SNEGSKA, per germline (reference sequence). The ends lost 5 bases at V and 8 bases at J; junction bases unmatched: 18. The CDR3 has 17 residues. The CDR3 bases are TGCAGTGCTGGGGACGCATGGGGGGGAGCGGGGGGGCATGAGCAGTTCTTC. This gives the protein CSAGDAWGGAGGHEQFF.

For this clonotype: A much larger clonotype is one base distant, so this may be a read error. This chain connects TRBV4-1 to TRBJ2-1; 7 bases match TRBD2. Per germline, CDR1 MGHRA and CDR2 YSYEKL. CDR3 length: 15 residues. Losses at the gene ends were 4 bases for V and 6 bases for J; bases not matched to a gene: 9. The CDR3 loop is CASSPKSGASNEQFF. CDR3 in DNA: TGCGCCAGCAGCCCCAAGAGCGGGGCCTCCAATGAGCAGTTCTTC.

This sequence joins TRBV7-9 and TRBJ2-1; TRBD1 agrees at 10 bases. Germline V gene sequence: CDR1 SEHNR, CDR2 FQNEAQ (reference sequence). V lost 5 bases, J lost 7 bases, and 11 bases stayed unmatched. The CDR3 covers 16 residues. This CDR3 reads CASSPWTGGKKNEQFF. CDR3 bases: TGTGCCAGCAGCCCCTGGACAGGGGGAAAGAAGAATGAGCAGTTCTTC.

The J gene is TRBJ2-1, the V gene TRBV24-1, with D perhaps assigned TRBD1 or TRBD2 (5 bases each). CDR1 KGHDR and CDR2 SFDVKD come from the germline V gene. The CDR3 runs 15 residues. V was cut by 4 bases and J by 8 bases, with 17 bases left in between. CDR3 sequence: CATSDSLGDYYEQFF. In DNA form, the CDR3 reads TGTGCCACCAGTGACAGTTTGGGGGATTACTATGAGCAGTTCTTC.

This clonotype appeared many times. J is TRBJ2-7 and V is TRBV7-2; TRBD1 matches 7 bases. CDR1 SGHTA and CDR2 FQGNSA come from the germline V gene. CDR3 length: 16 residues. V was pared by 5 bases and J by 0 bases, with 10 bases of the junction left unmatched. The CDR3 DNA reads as TGTGCCAGCAGCCGCCAGGTGACAGGGAACTCCTACGAGCAGTACTTC. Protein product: CASSRQVTGNSYEQYF.

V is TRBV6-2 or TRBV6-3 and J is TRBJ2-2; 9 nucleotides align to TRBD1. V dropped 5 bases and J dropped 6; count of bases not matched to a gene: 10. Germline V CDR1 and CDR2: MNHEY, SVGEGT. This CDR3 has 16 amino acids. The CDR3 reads CASSVSGTGIPGELFF. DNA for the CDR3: TGTGCCAGCAGTGTCTCCGGGACAGGGATACCCGGGGAGCTGTTTTTT.

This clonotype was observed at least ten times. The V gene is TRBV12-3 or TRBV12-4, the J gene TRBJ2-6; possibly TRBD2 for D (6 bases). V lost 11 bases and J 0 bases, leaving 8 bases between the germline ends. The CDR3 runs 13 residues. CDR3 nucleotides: TGTGCCGGAGGGATCTCTGGGGCCAACGTCCTGACTTTC. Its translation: CAGGISGANVLTF.

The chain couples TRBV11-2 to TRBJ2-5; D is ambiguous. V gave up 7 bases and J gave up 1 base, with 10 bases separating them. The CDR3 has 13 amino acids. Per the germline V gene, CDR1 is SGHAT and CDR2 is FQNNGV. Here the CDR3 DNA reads TGTGCCAGCAACTGTACGGCCCAAGAGACCCAGTACTTC. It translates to CASNCTAQETQYF.

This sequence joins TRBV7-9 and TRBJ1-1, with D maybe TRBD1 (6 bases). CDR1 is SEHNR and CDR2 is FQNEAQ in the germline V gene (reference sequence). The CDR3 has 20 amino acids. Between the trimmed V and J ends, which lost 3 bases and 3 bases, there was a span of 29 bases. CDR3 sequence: CASSFLRGASYQSADTEAFF. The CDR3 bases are TGTGCCAGCAGCTTTCTCCGGGGGGCGTCTTACCAGTCCGCCGACACTGAAGCTTTCTTT.

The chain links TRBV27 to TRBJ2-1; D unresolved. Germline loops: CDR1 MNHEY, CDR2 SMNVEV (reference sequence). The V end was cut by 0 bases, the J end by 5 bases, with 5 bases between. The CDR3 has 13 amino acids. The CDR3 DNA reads TGTGCCAGCAGTTTATCAAAACACAATGAGCAGTTCTTC. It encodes CASSLSKHNEQFF.

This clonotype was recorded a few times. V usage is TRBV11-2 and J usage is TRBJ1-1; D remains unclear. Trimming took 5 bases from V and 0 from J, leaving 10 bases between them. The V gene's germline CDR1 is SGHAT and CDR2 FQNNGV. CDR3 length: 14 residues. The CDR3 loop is CASSLQPMNTEAFF. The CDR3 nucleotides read TGTGCCAGCAGCCTCCAACCTATGAACACTGAAGCTTTCTTT.

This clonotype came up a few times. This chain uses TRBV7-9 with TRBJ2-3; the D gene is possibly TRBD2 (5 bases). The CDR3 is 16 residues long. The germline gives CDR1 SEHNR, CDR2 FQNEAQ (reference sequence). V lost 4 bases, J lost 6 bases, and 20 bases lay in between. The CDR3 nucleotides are TGTGCCAGCAGCTCCCGCTCCGGACTCCCGACGGATACGCAGTATTTT. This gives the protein CASSSRSGLPTDTQYF.